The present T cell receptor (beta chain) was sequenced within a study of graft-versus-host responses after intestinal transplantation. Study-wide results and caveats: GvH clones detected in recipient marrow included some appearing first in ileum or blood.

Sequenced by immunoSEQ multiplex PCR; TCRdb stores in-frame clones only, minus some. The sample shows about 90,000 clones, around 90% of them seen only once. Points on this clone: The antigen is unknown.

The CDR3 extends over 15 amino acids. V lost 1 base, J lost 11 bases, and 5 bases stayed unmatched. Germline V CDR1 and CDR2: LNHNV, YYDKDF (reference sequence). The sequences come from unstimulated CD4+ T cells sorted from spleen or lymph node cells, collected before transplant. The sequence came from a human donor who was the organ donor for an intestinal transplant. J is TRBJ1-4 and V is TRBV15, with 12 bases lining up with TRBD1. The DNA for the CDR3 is TGTGCCACCAGCAGAGTGGGACAGGGGGCTTGGAAACTGTTTTTT. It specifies CATSRVGQGAWKLFF.